These T cell receptor beta chains were read from a single sample in a study of T cell repertoires in cytomegalovirus infection. From the reads, TCRdb called clonotypes with MiXCR, one entry per CDR3 protein. The table lists about 500,000 distinct CDR3 sequences, roughly a third of them singletons, with 15% to 20% in the top ten. Their specific antigens are unknown. The sample here was cultured PBMCs, taken from culture after CMV antigen stimulation. The receptors derive from a human donor in good health (CMV status not recorded). Some clones in this sample may be carry-over from other donors' samples. CDR3s include the opening cysteine and the closing phenylalanine or tryptophan. Where a row states a size, it is once, few, many or the class of an expanded clone; other rows omit it.

J gene: TRBJ1-5
clone size: -
V gene: TRBV11-2
CDR3 length: 15
CDR3 protein: CASSLALGENQPQHF

J gene: TRBJ1-2
clone size: -
V gene: TRBV12-3/TRBV12-4
CDR3 length: 14
CDR3 protein: CASSLDSLNYGYTF

J gene: TRBJ2-3
clone size: few
V gene: TRBV27
CDR3 length: 17
CDR3 protein: CASTPKGGWTVTDTQYF

J gene: TRBJ2-3
clone size: -
V gene: TRBV30
CDR3 length: 14
CDR3 protein: CAGLSSYRTDTQYF

J gene: TRBJ1-2
clone size: many
V gene: TRBV4-3
CDR3 length: 14
CDR3 protein: CASSQDGFTGGYTF

J gene: TRBJ2-3
clone size: few
V gene: TRBV25-1
CDR3 length: 13
CDR3 protein: CASRRSWTDTQYF

J gene: TRBJ2-7
clone size: -
V gene: TRBV12-3/TRBV12-4
CDR3 length: 17
CDR3 protein: CASTLQVGAGGGYEQYF

J gene: TRBJ2-1
clone size: -
V gene: TRBV11-2
CDR3 length: 18
CDR3 protein: CASSLTRVFGTSSNEQFF

J gene: TRBJ1-1
clone size: many
V gene: TRBV7-2
CDR3 length: 12
CDR3 protein: CASSLAAFEAFF

J gene: TRBJ2-5
clone size: few
V gene: TRBV9
CDR3 length: 16
CDR3 protein: CASSVGEAVGQETQYF

J gene: TRBJ1-3
clone size: few
V gene: TRBV7-9
CDR3 length: 12
CDR3 protein: CASSPDVFTIYF

J gene: TRBJ1-2
clone size: -
V gene: TRBV9
CDR3 length: 15
CDR3 protein: CASSPPSGGSLGYTF

J gene: TRBJ1-2
clone size: -
V gene: TRBV29-1
CDR3 length: 14
CDR3 protein: CSVRTDMVLYGYTF

J gene: TRBJ1-1
clone size: many
V gene: TRBV7-2
CDR3 length: 13
CDR3 protein: CASSPRGNTEAFF

J gene: TRBJ1-4
clone size: -
V gene: TRBV2
CDR3 length: 14
CDR3 protein: CASSDSQLNEKLFF